The present T cell receptor beta chain was sequenced within a study of T cell responses to AZD1222 COVID-19 vaccine. The CDR3 length is 16 residues. Germline assignment: CDR1 SGDLS and CDR2 YYNGEE. V lost 3 bases and J 0 bases, leaving 15 bases between the germline ends. As concerns this clone: Its matching antigen is unknown.

Study-wide results and limits: Spike as a whole was targeted by vaccine-associated CD4 TCRs, dominant at 160-218 and 743-854. Only after the peak T cell response were repertoires sampled. Nearly half of spike-specific TCRs reportedly go after variant regions that carry no mutations. Donors in the cohort were predominantly white British and more often female, and clonal diversity was possibly underestimated.

The method was immunoSEQ multiplex PCR; TCRdb's version includes in-frame clones alone and lacks a portion of them. Of 150,000 to 200,000 clones in the sample, almost 90% are singletons; the top ten hold 0.45% to 0.55%. The material sequenced was peripheral blood, taken on day 0 of AZD1222 vaccination. The TCR originated in an adult in good health. The chain recombines TRBV9 with TRBJ1-1; D not resolved. This CDR3 is CASSAYPGSMNTEAFF. Here the CDR3 DNA reads TGTGCCAGCAGCGCCTATCCGGGCTCCATGAACACTGAAGCTTTCTTT. The whole variable domain, remainder taken from reference TRBV9 and TRBJ1-1, is DSGVTQTPKHLITATGQRVTLRCSPRSGDLSVYWYQQSLDQGLQFLIQYYNGEERAKGNILERFSAQQFPDLHSELNLSSLELGDSALYFCASSAYPGSMNTEAFFGQGTRLTVV.